One sample yielded the 10 T cell receptor beta chains listed below, sequenced in a study of cytomegalovirus exposure and HLA in healthy donors. Vbeta (60) and Jbeta (13) primers were used in the PCR. The table came from immunoSEQ multiplex PCR; TCRdb's copy has only in-frame clones and leaves some out. Of about 160,000 clones in the sample, approximately 80% were seen once. Material for sequencing was PBMCs. The receptors come from a young man in good health and CMV-seropositive.

The rearrangement joins TRBV7-2 to TRBJ2-7, with 7 bases lining up with TRBD1. Germline assignment: CDR1 SGHTA and CDR2 FQGNSA. V was pared by 5 bases and J by 6 bases, with 4 bases of the junction left unmatched. CDR3 size: 12 residues. CDR3 nucleotides: TGTGCCAGCAGCATACAGGGGTTCGAGCAGTACTTC. This gives the protein CASSIQGFEQYF.

The rearrangement links TRBV4-1 to TRBJ2-7; D might be TRBD2 (6 bases). Trimming removed 5 bases from V and 3 bases from J, with 20 bases in between. The CDR3 length is 16 residues. The germline V gene encodes CDR1 MGHRA and CDR2 YSYEKL. The CDR3, as DNA: TGCGCCAGCAGCAAAGGGCAGGTTAGCGGAATCTACGAGCAGTACTTC. This gives the protein CASSKGQVSGIYEQYF.

CDR3 DNA sequence: TGTGCCAGCAGTTTCCTCGGGTCCTACGAGCAGTACTTC. Residues: CASSFLGSYEQYF. The genes are TRBV27 and TRBJ2-7; D is unclear. The V and J ends lost 3 bases and 1 base respectively, with 7 bases between them. Germline V CDR1 and CDR2: MNHEY, SMNVEV (reference sequence). This CDR3 is built from 13 residues.

This clone came up once. This chain joins TRBV7-3 and TRBJ2-2; 14 nucleotides agree with TRBD2. Looked up from germline, CDR1 is SGHTA and CDR2 is FQGTGA. Trimming took 5 bases from V and 5 from J; bases not matched to a gene: 4. The CDR3 totals 16 residues. The DNA for the CDR3 is TGTGCCAGCAGCAGATGGACTAGCGGGGGGACCGGGGAGCTGTTTTTT. Protein sequence: CASSRWTSGGTGELFF.

This rearrangement joins TRBV6-5 to TRBJ2-2; TRBD1 is a possible D gene (5 bases). With 6 bases removed from V and 0 bases from J, the gap between germline ends came to 11 bases. CDR3 length equals 15 residues. Germline V gives CDR1 MNHEY, CDR2 SVGAGI. The CDR3 region is CASSRQRPNTGELFF. CDR3 coding DNA: TGTGCCAGCAGCCGACAGAGACCGAACACCGGGGAGCTGTTTTTT.

This clone was observed once. This chain joins TRBV9 and TRBJ1-5; 7 bases are shared with TRBD1. There are 15 residues in the CDR3. Trimming took 3 bases from V and 3 from J; bases not matched to a gene: 6. Looked up from germline, CDR1 is SGDLS and CDR2 is YYNGEE. CDR3 residues: CASSEEDRHNQPQHF. CDR3 coding DNA: TGTGCCAGCAGCGAGGAGGACAGGCACAATCAGCCCCAGCATTTT.

The chain uses TRBV6-1 and TRBJ1-5; D unclear. Germline V CDR1 and CDR2: MNHNS, SASEGT. Trimming took 2 bases from V and 0 from J, leaving 8 bases between them. This CDR3 has 15 residues. The CDR3 region is CASSEPGNSNQPQHF. The CDR3, as DNA: TGTGCCAGCAGTGAACCGGGAAATAGCAATCAGCCCCAGCATTTT.

The chain links TRBV2 to TRBJ2-2; D is perhaps TRBD2 (6 bases). The germline gives CDR1 SNHLY, CDR2 FYNNEI. This CDR3 contains 16 residues. Trimming stripped 7 bases from V and 1 base from J, with 16 bases between. This chain's CDR3 is CASIKEGLRNTGELFF. For the CDR3, the DNA is TGTGCCAGCATCAAGGAGGGACTGAGGAACACCGGGGAGCTGTTTTTT.

The chain is built from TRBV27 and TRBJ2-1; 9 bases agree with TRBD2. The germline V gene encodes CDR1 MNHEY and CDR2 SMNVEV (reference sequence). The J segment lost 8 bases and the V segment lost 6 bases, leaving 5 bases of the junction unmatched. This CDR3 spans 13 amino acids. CDR3 DNA: TGTGCCAGCAGCCGAGCGGGGGGTTATGAGCAGTTCTTC. Protein sequence: CASSRAGGYEQFF.

The rearrangement uses TRBV7-3 and TRBJ2-3, with D possibly TRBD2 on 5 matching bases. Trimming cost V 4 bases and J 2 bases, with 13 bases left between them. CDR3 length equals 15 residues. Germline V gives CDR1 SGHTA, CDR2 FQGTGA. The CDR3 spells CASSSLGGPTDTQYF. As DNA, the CDR3 is TGTGCCAGCAGCTCCCTGGGCGGGCCCACAGATACGCAGTATTTT.